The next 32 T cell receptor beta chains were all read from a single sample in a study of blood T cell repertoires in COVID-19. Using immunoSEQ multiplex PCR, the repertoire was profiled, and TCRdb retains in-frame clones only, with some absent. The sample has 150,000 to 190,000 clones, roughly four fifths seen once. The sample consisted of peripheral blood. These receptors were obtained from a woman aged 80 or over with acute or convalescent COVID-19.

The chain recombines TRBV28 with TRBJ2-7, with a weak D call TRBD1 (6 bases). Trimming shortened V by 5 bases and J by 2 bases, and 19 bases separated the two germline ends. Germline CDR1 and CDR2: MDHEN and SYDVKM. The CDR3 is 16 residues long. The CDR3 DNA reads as TGTGCCAGCAGTACAACAGGGTTGGGCCTAACCTACGAGCAGTACTTC. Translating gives CASSTTGLGLTYEQYF.

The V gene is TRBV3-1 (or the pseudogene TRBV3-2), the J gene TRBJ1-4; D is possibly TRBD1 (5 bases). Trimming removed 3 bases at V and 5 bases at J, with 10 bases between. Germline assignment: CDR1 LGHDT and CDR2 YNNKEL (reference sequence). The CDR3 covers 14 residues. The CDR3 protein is CASSQDTWNEKLFF. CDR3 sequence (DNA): TGTGCCAGCAGCCAGGACACCTGGAATGAAAAACTGTTTTTT.

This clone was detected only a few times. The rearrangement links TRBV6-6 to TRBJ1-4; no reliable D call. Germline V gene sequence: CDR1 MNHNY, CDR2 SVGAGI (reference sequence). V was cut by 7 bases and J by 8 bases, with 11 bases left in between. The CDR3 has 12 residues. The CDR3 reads CASTAAGEKLFF. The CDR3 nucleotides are TGTGCCAGCACCGCCGCGGGGGAAAAACTGTTTTTT.

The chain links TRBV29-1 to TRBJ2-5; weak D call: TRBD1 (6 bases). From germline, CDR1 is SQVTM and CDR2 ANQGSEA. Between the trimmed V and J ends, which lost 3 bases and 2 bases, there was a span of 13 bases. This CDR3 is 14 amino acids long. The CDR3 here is CSVEGPGTQETQYF. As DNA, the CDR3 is TGCAGCGTTGAGGGTCCCGGGACACAAGAGACCCAGTACTTC. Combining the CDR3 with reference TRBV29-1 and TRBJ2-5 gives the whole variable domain SAVISQKPSRDICQRGTSLTIQCQVDSQVTMMFWYRQQPGQSLTLIATANQGSEATYESGFVIDKFPISRPNLTFSTLTVSNMSPEDSSIYLCSVEGPGTQETQYFGPGTRLLVL.

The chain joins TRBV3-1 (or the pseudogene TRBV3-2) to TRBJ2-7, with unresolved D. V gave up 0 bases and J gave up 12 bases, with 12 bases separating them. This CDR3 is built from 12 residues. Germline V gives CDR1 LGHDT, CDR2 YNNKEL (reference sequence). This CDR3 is CASSQDSGLSYF. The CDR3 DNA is TGTGCCAGCAGCCAAGATTCTGGCTTATCGTACTTC.

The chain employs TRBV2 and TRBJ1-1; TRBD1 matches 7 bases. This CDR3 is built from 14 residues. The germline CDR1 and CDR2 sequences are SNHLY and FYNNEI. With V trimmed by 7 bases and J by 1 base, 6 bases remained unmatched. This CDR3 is CASKGGRTNTEAFF. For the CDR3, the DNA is TGTGCCAGCAAAGGGGGCAGGACGAACACTGAAGCTTTCTTT.

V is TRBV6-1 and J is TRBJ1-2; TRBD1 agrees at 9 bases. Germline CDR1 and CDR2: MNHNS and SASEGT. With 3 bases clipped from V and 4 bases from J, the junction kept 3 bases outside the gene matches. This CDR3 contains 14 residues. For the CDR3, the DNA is TGTGCCAGCAGTGACGGACAGGGGATCTATGGCTACACCTTC. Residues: CASSDGQGIYGYTF.

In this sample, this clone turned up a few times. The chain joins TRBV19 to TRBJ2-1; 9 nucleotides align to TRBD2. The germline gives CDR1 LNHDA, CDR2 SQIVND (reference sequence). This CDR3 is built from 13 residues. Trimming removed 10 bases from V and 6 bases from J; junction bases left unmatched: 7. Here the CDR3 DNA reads TGTGCCACGAGCGGGAGGCCTTCCAATGAGCAGTTCTTC. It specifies CATSGRPSNEQFF.

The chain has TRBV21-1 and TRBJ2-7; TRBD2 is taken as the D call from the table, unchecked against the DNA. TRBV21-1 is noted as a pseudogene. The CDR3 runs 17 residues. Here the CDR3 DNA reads TGTGCCAGCAGCAATACAGGTTGTCGGGAGGGTTCTTACGAGCAGTACTTC. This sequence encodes CASSNTGCREGSYEQYF.

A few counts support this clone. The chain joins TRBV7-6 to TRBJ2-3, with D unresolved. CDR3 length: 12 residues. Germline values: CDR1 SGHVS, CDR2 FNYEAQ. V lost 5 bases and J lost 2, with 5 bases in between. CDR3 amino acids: CASSNSTDTQYF. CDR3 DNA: TGTGCCAGCAGCAACTCCACAGATACGCAGTATTTT.

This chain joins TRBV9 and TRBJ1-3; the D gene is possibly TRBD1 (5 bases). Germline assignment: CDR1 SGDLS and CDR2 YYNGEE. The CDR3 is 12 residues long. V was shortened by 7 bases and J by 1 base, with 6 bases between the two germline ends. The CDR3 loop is CASGASGNTIYF. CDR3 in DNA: TGTGCCAGCGGGGCTTCTGGAAACACCATATATTTT.

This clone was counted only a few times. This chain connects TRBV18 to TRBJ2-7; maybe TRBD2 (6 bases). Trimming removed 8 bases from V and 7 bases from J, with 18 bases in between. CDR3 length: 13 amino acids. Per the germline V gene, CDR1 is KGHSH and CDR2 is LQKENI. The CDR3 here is CASTTGGAVEQYF. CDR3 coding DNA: TGTGCCAGCACCACAGGCGGGGCAGTAGAGCAGTACTTC.

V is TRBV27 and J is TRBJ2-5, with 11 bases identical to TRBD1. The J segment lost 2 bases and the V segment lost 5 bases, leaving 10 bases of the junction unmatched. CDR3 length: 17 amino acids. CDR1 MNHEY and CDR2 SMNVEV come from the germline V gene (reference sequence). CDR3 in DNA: TGTGCCAGCAGTCCATCCCCGGGGACAGGGGGGCAAGAGACCCAGTACTTC. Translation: CASSPSPGTGGQETQYF.

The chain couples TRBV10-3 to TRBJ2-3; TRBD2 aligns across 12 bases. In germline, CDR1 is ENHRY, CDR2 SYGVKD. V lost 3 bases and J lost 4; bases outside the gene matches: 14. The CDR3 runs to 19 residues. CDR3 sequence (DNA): TGTGCCATCAGTGAAGGACTAGCGGGGCTGCCAGGGGTTGCAGATACGCAGTATTTT. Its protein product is CAISEGLAGLPGVADTQYF.

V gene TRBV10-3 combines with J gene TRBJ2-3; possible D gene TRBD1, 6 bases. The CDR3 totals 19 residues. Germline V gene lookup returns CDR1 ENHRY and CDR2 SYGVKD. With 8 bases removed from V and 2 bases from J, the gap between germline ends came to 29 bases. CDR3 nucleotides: TGTGCCATCCATCCTGGAGCAGGGGAGCCCTCCCTATACACAGATACGCAGTATTTT. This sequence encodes CAIHPGAGEPSLYTDTQYF.

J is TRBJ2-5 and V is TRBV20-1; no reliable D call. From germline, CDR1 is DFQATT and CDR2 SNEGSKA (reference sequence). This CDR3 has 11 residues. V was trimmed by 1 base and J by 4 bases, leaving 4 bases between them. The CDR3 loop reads CSARAGETQYF. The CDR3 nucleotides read TGCAGTGCTAGAGCCGGAGAGACCCAGTACTTC.

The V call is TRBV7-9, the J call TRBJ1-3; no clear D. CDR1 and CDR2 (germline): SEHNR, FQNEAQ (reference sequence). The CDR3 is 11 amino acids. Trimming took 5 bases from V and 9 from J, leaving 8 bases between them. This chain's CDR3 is CASSPGPTIYF. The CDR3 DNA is TGTGCCAGCAGCCCAGGCCCCACCATATATTTT. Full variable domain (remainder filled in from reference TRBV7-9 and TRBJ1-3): DTGVSQNPRHKITKRGQNVTFRCDPISEHNRLYWYRQTLGQGPEFLTYFQNEAQLEKSRLLSDRFSAERPKGSFSTLEIQRTEQGDSAMYLCASSPGPTIYFGEGSWLTVV.

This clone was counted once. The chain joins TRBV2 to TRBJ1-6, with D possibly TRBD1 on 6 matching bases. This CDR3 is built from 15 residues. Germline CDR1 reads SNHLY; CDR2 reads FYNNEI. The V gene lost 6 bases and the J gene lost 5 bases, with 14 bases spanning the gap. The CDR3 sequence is CASRKEDRNNSPLHF. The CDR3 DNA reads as TGTGCCAGCAGGAAGGAGGACAGAAATAATTCACCCCTCCACTTT.

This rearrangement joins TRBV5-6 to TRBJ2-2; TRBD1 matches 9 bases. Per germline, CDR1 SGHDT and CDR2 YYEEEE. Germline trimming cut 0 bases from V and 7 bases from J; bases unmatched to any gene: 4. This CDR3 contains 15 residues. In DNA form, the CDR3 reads TGTGCCAGCAGCTTGGGGTGGACAGGGGACGGGGAGCTGTTTTTT. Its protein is CASSLGWTGDGELFF.

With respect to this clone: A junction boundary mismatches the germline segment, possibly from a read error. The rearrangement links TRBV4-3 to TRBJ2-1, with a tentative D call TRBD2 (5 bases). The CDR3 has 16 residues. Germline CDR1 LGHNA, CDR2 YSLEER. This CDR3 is CASSQDLRGSYNGQFF. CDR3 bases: TGCGCCAGCAGCCAAGACCTCCGAGGGTCCTACAATGGGCAGTTCTTC.

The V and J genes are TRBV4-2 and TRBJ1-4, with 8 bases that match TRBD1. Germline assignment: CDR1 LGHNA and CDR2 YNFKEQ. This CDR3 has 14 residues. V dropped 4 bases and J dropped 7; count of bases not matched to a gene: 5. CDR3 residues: CASSPGQGFEKLFF. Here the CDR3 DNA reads TGTGCCAGCAGCCCAGGACAGGGTTTTGAAAAACTGTTTTTT.

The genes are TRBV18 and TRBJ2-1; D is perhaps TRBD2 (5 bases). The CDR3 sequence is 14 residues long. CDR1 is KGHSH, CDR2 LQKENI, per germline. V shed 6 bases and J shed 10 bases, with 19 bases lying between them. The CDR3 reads CASSPPNSGLEQFF. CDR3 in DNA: TGTGCCAGCTCCCCTCCCAACAGCGGACTGGAGCAGTTCTTC. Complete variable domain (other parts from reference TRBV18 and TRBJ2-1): NAGVMQNPRHLVRRRGQEARLRCSPMKGHSHVYWYRQLPEEGLKFMVYLQKENIIDESGMPKERFSAEFPKEGPSILRIQQVVRGDSAAYFCASSPPNSGLEQFFGPGTRLTVL.

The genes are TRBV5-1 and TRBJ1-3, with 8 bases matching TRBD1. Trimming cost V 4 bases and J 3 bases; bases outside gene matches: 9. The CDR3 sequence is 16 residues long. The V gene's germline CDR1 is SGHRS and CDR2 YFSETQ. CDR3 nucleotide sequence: TGCGCCAGCAGCCGAAAGGACAGGGAGTATGGAAACACCATATATTTT. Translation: CASSRKDREYGNTIYF.

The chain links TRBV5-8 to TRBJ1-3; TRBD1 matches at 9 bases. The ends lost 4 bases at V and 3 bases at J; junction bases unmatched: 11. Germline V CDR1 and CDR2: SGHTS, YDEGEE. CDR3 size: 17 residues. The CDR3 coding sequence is TGTGCCAGCAGCCCGGGACTACAGGGGGCTAGTGGAAACACCATATATTTT. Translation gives CASSPGLQGASGNTIYF.

The CDR3 loop is CASRADSNQPQHF. The DNA for the CDR3 is TGTGCCAGCAGGGCCGATTCCAATCAGCCCCAGCATTTT. The chain employs TRBV4-2 and TRBJ1-5, with D unclear. Trimming took off 6 bases at V and 3 bases at J, with 9 bases between the two ends. Germline loops: CDR1 LGHNA, CDR2 YNFKEQ. The length of the CDR3 is 13 residues.

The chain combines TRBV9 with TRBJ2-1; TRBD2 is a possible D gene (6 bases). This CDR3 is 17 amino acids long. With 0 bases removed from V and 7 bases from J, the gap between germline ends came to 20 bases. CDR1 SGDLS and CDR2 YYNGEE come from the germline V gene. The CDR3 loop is CASSVDPPGGLRNEQFF. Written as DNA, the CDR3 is TGTGCCAGCAGCGTAGATCCCCCGGGTGGACTAAGAAATGAGCAGTTCTTC.

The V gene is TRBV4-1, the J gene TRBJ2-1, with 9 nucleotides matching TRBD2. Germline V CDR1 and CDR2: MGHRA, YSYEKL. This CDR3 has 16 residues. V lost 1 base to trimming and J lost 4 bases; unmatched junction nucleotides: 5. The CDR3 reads CASSQGLAGKYNEQFF. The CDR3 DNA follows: TGCGCCAGCAGCCAAGGGCTAGCGGGGAAATACAATGAGCAGTTCTTC.

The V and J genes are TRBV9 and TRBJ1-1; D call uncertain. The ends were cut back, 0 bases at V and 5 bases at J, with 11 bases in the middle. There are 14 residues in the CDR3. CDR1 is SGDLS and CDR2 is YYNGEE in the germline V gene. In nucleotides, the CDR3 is TGTGCCAGCAGCGTAGCTCAGGAAACAACTGAAGCTTTCTTT. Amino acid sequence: CASSVAQETTEAFF.

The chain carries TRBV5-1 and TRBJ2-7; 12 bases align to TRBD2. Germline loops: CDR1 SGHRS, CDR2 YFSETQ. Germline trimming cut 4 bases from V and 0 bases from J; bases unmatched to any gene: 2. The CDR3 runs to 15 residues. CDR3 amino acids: CASSPTSGGSYEQYF. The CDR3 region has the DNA TGCGCCAGCAGCCCGACTAGCGGGGGCTCCTACGAGCAGTACTTC.

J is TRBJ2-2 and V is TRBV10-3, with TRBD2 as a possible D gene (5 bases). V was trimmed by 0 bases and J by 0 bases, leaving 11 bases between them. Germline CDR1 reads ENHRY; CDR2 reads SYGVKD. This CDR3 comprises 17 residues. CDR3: CAISESKVGTNTGELFF. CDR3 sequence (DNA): TGTGCCATCAGTGAGTCGAAGGTCGGGACGAACACCGGGGAGCTGTTTTTT.

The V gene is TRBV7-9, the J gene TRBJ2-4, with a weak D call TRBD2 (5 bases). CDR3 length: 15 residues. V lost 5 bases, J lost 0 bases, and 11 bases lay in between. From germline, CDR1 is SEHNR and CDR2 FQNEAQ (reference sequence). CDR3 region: CASSEGSLAKNIQYF. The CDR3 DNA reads TGTGCCAGCAGCGAGGGTTCTTTAGCCAAAAACATTCAGTACTTC.

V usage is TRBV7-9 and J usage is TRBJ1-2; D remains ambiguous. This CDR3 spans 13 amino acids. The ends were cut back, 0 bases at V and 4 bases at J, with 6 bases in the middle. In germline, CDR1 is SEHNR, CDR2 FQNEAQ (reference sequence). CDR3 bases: TGTGCCAGCAGCTTAGCGGCGGGCTATGGCTACACCTTC. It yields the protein CASSLAAGYGYTF.